The clone carrying this T cell receptor (beta chain) rates as medium-sized. Sample time point: sample taken at primary tumor resection. TCRs were sequenced from unsorted whole RNA of tumor, nontumor lung or PBMC. The sample originates from a study of spatial heterogeneity in lung cancer. The CDR3 runs to 16 residues. The germline CDR1 and CDR2 sequences are SNHLY and FYNNEI. V shed 7 bases and J shed 5 bases, with 23 bases lying between them. TCRdb re-called the 5' RACE reads with MiXCR, one entry per CDR3 protein. This sample has a few thousand distinct CDR3 sequences, with approximately 6.3% found just once.

Sequences were derived from normal lung tissue next to the tumor, sampled at surgery. The source of this sequence is a male donor with early-stage non-small cell lung cancer. This chain uses TRBV2 with TRBJ1-1, with D perhaps matching TRBD1 (6 bases). This chain's CDR3 is CASIREATGSGTEAFF. In nucleotides, the CDR3 is TGTGCCAGCATTCGCGAAGCAACAGGGTCGGGGACTGAAGCTTTCTTT.